This T cell receptor beta chain was obtained from a study of shared clonotypes between healthy human individuals (TCRdb year 2020). Looking at the study overall: Three men and a couple of women, aged 18 to 49 years, made up the cohort. Per donor, three plates each were used for CD4 naive and CD4 memory, two for CD8 naive, and one for CD8 memory. The study deeply sequenced blood TCR repertoires of several healthy adults to estimate repertoire size and the extent of clonotype sharing between individuals. Libraries were prepared and TCR repertoires were sequenced by different laboratories using diverse techniques, in order to increase sequencing depth and limit assay-specific biases. Between about 0.8 and 9 billion PBMCs per donor were obtained by leukapheresis. Study-wide conclusions, independent of this receptor: Pairwise subsampling indicated that sequencing depth was expected to affect the degree of clonotype sharing among donors. Rarefaction of sorted-subset datasets indicated incomplete sequencing despite the large sequencing depth. Naive subsets generally had larger estimated clonotype richness than memory subsets. Across four donors, approximately 5% of naive CD4, roughly 3.3% of naive CD8, around 2.1% of memory CD4, and under 0.45% of memory CD8 clonotypes were shared. The genetic and exposure-history diversity represented was limited by the small number of donors. Sampling was restricted to blood, and TCR repertoires in tissues likely differ from the TCR repertoires found in blood. Compared with non-shared clonotypes, clonotypes shared by all four sorted-subset donors had higher generation probabilities.

Measured from the cysteine to the phenylalanine, the CDR3 is 13 residues long. The sequence is cut down to CDR3 DNA, 39 bases in frame from base 1. From the germline V gene, CDR1 is SGHTA and CDR2 is FQGNSA. Deletion took 5 bases off V and 0 bases off J, with a span of 7 bases between the germline ends. Healthy HIV-negative adults with no recently reported acute infections or vaccinations were included as donors. Every donor was a Caucasian adult living in Nashville, Tennessee, USA. CD4+ T cells were enriched by magnetic negative selection, after which naive cells were positively selected on CD45RA and the negative fraction was taken as the memory subset. Blood was obtained by leukapheresis, after which PBMCs were separated by Ficoll-Histopaque density gradient centrifugation and cryopreserved in liquid nitrogen vapor phase. Analytical flow cytometry was used to check the purity and quantity of every magnetically sorted T cell population. Each sorted fraction had its genomic DNA isolated and then quantified by UV absorbance on a Nanodrop 2000c.

Comment on this clone: The antigen this receptor binds is unknown. Per-base quality was not reported, and no clone a single base away is much larger than it.

TCR CDR3 regions were amplified from genomic DNA by multiplex PCR using the deep immunoSEQ assay. Genomic DNA extracted from each cell subset was distributed evenly over all wells of several immunoSEQ 96-well plates, and each plate served as one replicate. For sorted subsets, about 0.2 ug genomic DNA, equal to tens of thousands of T cell genomes, was loaded into each replicate PCR. Purified libraries were quantified with a Qubit 3.0 fluorometer, sized on a Bioanalyzer 2100, and re-quantified with the KAPA Library Quantification kit. A separate single-read 150-cycle Illumina NextSeq 550 flow cell was used to sequence each immunoSEQ 96-well plate. The original methods were these. Because the immunoSEQ output held only junctional sequences and lacked quality scores, the filtering could not match the filtering applied to full-length reads. Sequences were annotated with PyIR, a Python wrapper for IgBLAST v1.9, and V/J genes and CDR3 were assigned using IMGT germline references. Reads with weak V/J assignments (E-value above 1e-6), missing CDR3, stop codons, out-of-frame junctions, or ambiguous translated residues were removed. V3J clonotypes were defined as sequences sharing the same inferred V gene, J gene, and CDR3 amino acid sequence. To compute the percentage overlap between repertoires, the number of shared unique clonotypes was divided by the size of the smaller repertoire. Three approaches were used to assess repertoire richness: RTK rarefaction, the Chao1 estimator, and Recon v2.1 estimates of unobserved clonotypes. Generation probabilities for all TCRbeta clonotypes obtained by the gDNA method from a few donors were computed using OLGA. The table comes from immuneACCESS by way of TCRdb, which keeps in-frame sequences with V and J called. Part of the clones is missing from these tables; in studies checked, under half for an unresolved V gene and the rest for unknown reasons. Clone size and the V and J calls come from that table; the DNA yielded D and trimming. Here the sample has fewer than 1.6 million clones; approximately 98.5% occur a single time. The biggest ten clones account for about 0.34% of the sample.

The sample consisted of naive CD4+ T cells sorted from blood. The cell subset or site label for this specimen denotes: CD45RA+ positively selected. This receptor was identified in a man younger than 40 in good health. This chain is built from TRBV7-2 and TRBJ2-5; no D gene is confidently identified. The DNA sequence is given as TGTGCCAGCAGCCCGGGCCACCAAGAGACCCAGTACTTC. This is translated as CASSPGHQETQYF. Reference TRBV7-2 and TRBJ2-5 proteins supply the regions before and after the CDR3; the full variable domain is: GAGVSQSPSNKVTEKGKDVELRCDPISGHTALYWYRQSLGQGLEFLIYFQGNSAPDKSGLPSDRFSAERTGGSVSTLTIQRTQQEDSAVYLCASSPGHQETQYFGPGTRLLVL.